The 5 T cell receptor beta chains listed next were all sequenced from one sample in a study of CD8+ T cells in alopecia areata. Extraction and reverse transcription of RNA yielded cDNA as the sequencing template. The assay was immunoSEQ multiplex PCR, and TCRdb's table has in-frame clones only and misses some. Altogether roughly 150,000 clones are present, about 53% being singletons, with the ten largest covering 15% to 20%. The input for sequencing was CD8+ T cells sorted from blood, taken at week 0. These receptors originate from a human donor with alopecia areata.

V usage is TRBV2 and J usage is TRBJ2-3; D unresolved. CDR1 SNHLY and CDR2 FYNNEI come from the germline V gene. There are 15 residues in the CDR3. With 2 bases removed from V and 5 bases from J, the gap between germline ends came to 14 bases. In DNA form, the CDR3 reads TGTGCCAGCAGTGAATCCTTGAGCCAGATAGATACGCAGTATTTT. Amino acids: CASSESLSQIDTQYF.

The chain combines TRBV9 with TRBJ1-6; 7 positions agree with TRBD1. CDR1 is SGDLS and CDR2 is YYNGEE in the germline V gene. The CDR3 totals 15 residues. V trimming: 3 bases; J trimming: 7 bases; junction bases outside the gene matches: 7. The CDR3 spells CASSAWDSQNSPLHF. The CDR3 nucleotides are TGTGCCAGCAGCGCCTGGGACAGCCAAAATTCACCCCTCCACTTT.

The chain employs TRBV4-3 and TRBJ2-7; 7 bases align to TRBD1. This CDR3 is built from 17 residues. V dropped 2 bases and J dropped 1; count of bases not matched to a gene: 11. CDR1 and CDR2 (germline): LGHNA, YSLEER. Here the CDR3 reads CASSQIWDSDISYEQYF. The CDR3, as DNA: TGCGCCAGCAGCCAAATATGGGACAGCGACATATCCTACGAGCAGTACTTC.

This chain joins TRBV27 and TRBJ2-1, with D maybe TRBD1 (6 bases). Trimming shortened V by 8 bases and J by 3 bases, and 8 bases separated the two germline ends. The germline V gene has CDR1 MNHEY and CDR2 SMNVEV (reference sequence). This CDR3 comprises 12 residues. The CDR3 here is CASGQYYNEQFF. Written as DNA, the CDR3 is TGTGCCAGCGGACAGTACTACAATGAGCAGTTCTTC.

This clone appeared a few times. CDR3 sequence: CATSRVDRILRGEKLFF. In nucleotides, the CDR3 is TGTGCCACCAGCAGAGTTGACAGAATACTCCGTGGTGAAAAACTGTTTTTT. The chain recombines TRBV15 with TRBJ1-4; D might be TRBD1 (5 bases). Trimming left V 1 base short and J 7 bases short, with 19 bases between. The CDR3 sequence is 17 residues long. Per the germline V gene, CDR1 is LNHNV and CDR2 is YYDKDF (reference sequence).